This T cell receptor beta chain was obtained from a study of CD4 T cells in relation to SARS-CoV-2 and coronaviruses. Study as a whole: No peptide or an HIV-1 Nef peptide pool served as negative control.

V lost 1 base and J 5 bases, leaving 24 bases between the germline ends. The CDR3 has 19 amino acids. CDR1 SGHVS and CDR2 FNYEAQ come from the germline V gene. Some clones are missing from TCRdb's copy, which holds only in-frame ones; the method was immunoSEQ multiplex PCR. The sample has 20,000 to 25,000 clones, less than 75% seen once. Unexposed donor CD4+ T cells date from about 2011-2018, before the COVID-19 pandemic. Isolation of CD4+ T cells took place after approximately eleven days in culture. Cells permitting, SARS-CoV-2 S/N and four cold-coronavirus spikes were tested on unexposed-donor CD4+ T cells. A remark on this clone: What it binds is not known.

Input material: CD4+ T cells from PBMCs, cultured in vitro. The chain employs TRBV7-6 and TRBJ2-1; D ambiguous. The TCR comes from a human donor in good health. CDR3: CASSLDIAPRDWRDNEQFF. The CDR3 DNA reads TGTGCCAGCAGCTTAGATATCGCCCCGAGAGACTGGAGAGACAATGAGCAGTTCTTC. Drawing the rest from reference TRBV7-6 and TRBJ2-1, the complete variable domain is GAGVSQSPRYKVTKRGQDVALRCDPISGHVSLYWYRQALGQGPEFLTYFNYEAQQDKSGLPNDRFSAERPEGSISTLTIQRTEQRDSAMYRCASSLDIAPRDWRDNEQFFGPGTRLTVL.